Each of the 9 T cell receptor beta chains below was sequenced from the same sample in a study of cytomegalovirus exposure and HLA in healthy donors. A multiplex PCR was run with 60 Vbeta primers and 13 Jbeta primers. Libraries were prepared by immunoSEQ multiplex PCR; TCRdb keeps only in-frame clonotypes and omits some of them. Counted here are about 98,000 clones, roughly 70% occurring once; the ten biggest clones make up around 1.8%. Sequenced: PBMCs. All receptors derive from a male donor in good health and CMV-seronegative.

V usage is TRBV5-1 and J usage is TRBJ2-3; 9 positions match TRBD2. This CDR3 contains 15 residues. With V trimmed by 1 base and J by 2 bases, 2 bases remained unmatched. Per the germline V gene, CDR1 is SGHRS and CDR2 is YFSETQ. CDR3 DNA sequence: TGCGCCAGCAGCTTGTCTAGCGGGGCCACAGATACGCAGTATTTT. Its protein product is CASSLSSGATDTQYF. The full variable domain, with the rest looked up from reference TRBV5-1 and TRBJ2-3, is KAGVTQTPRYLIKTRGQQVTLSCSPISGHRSVSWYQQTPGQGLQFLFEYFSETQRNKGNFPGRFSGRQFSNSRSEMNVSTLELGDSALYLCASSLSSGATDTQYFGPGTRLTVL.

The rearrangement uses TRBV4-2 and TRBJ2-5, with 12 bases aligning to TRBD2. CDR1 is LGHNA and CDR2 is YNFKEQ in the germline V gene. The V and J ends lost 4 bases and 4 bases, in that order; junction bases with no gene match: 7. The CDR3 is 16 amino acids. CDR3 DNA: TGTGCCAGCAGCCCAAGGACTAGCGGGAAGGGAGAGACCCAGTACTTC. Residues: CASSPRTSGKGETQYF.

The gene calls are TRBV6-5 and TRBJ1-4; 8 bases match TRBD1. Germline loops: CDR1 MNHEY, CDR2 SVGAGI. CDR3 length: 16 amino acids. The trim removed 0 bases at V and 7 bases at J, leaving 7 bases unmatched. The CDR3 loop reads CASSYSFSGGGEKLFF. CDR3 bases: TGTGCCAGCAGTTACTCTTTTTCAGGGGGCGGTGAAAAACTGTTTTTT.

The gene calls are TRBV29-1 and TRBJ2-2; D remains unclear. Germline V gene lookup returns CDR1 SQVTM and CDR2 ANQGSEA. The CDR3 is 14 residues long. With 3 bases removed from V and 1 base from J, the gap between germline ends came to 9 bases. CDR3 loop: CSVDNAGNTGELFF. CDR3 DNA sequence: TGCAGCGTTGATAATGCAGGGAACACCGGGGAGCTGTTTTTT.

This chain links TRBV5-4 with TRBJ2-5; 9 bases agree with TRBD2. In germline, CDR1 is SGHNT, CDR2 YYREEE (reference sequence). V shed 6 bases, J shed 1 base, and the junction held 13 bases outside the gene matches. The CDR3 runs 17 residues. The chain's CDR3 is CASKGGGASGAQETQYF. DNA for the CDR3: TGTGCCAGCAAGGGGGGGGGTGCTAGCGGGGCCCAAGAGACCCAGTACTTC.

This sequence joins TRBV18 and TRBJ2-1; 10 bases agree with TRBD1. CDR1 is KGHSH, CDR2 LQKENI, per germline. V lost 3 bases to trimming and J lost 1 base; unmatched junction nucleotides: 0. The CDR3 totals 15 residues. For the CDR3, the DNA is TGTGCCAGCTCACCGGGACAGGGGTCCTACAATGAGCAGTTCTTC. Translated: CASSPGQGSYNEQFF. Drawing the rest from reference TRBV18 and TRBJ2-1, the complete variable domain is NAGVMQNPRHLVRRRGQEARLRCSPMKGHSHVYWYRQLPEEGLKFMVYLQKENIIDESGMPKERFSAEFPKEGPSILRIQQVVRGDSAAYFCASSPGQGSYNEQFFGPGTRLTVL.

Only one count was recorded for this clone. The chain couples TRBV19 to TRBJ2-7; TRBD2 matches 8 bases. After removal of 4 bases from V and 1 base from J, the junction contained 3 bases not matched to a gene. The CDR3 totals 14 residues. Germline V gene data show CDR1 as LNHDA and CDR2 as SQIVND (reference sequence). CDR3 amino acids: CASSKASGSYEQYF. As DNA, the CDR3 is TGTGCCAGTAGTAAGGCTAGCGGGTCCTACGAGCAGTACTTC.

The genes are TRBV27 and TRBJ2-7; 7 bases line up with TRBD2. There are 13 residues in the CDR3. Germline CDR1 MNHEY, CDR2 SMNVEV (reference sequence). The ends lost 6 bases at V and 1 base at J; junction bases unmatched: 3. The CDR3 DNA reads as TGTGCCAGCAGGGCTAGCGGATCCTACGAGCAGTACTTC. The encoded protein is CASRASGSYEQYF.

The chain carries TRBV29-1 and TRBJ1-1; D perhaps matches TRBD1 (6 bases). The CDR3 has 13 residues. CDR1 is SQVTM and CDR2 is ANQGSEA in the germline V gene. Trimming removed 7 bases at V and 0 bases at J, with 12 bases between. The chain's CDR3 is CSALWGLNTEAFF. CDR3 DNA: TGCAGCGCCCTGTGGGGGCTGAACACTGAAGCTTTCTTT.